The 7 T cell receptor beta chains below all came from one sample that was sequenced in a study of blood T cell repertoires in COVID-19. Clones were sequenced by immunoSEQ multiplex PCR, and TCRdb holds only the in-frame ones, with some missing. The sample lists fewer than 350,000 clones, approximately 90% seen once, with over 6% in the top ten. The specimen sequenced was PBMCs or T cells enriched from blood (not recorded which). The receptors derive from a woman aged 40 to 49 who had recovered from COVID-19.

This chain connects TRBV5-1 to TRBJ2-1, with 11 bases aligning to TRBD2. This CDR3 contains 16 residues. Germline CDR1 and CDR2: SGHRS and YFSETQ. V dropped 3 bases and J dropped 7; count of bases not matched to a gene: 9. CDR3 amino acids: CASSSQKLAGENEQFF. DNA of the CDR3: TGCGCCAGCAGCTCGCAAAAACTAGCGGGAGAAAATGAGCAGTTCTTC.

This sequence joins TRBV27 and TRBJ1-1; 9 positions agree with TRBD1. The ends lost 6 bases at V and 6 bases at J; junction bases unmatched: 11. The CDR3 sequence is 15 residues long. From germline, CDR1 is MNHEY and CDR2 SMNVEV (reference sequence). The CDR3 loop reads CASSPRTGVGSEAFF. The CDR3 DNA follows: TGTGCCAGCAGCCCCAGGACAGGGGTCGGGTCTGAAGCTTTCTTT.

The CDR3 region has the DNA TGTGCCAGCAGTTCGACTAGCCTGGAGCAGTACTTC. This encodes CASSSTSLEQYF. This chain connects TRBV6-5 to TRBJ2-7; 7 bases map to TRBD2. V shed 4 bases, J shed 7 bases, and the junction held 4 bases outside the gene matches. Germline loops: CDR1 MNHEY, CDR2 SVGAGI. There are 12 residues in the CDR3.

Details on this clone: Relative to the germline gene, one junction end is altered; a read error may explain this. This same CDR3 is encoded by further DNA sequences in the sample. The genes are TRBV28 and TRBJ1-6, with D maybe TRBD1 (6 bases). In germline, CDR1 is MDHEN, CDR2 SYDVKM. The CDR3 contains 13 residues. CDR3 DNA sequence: TGTGCCAGCAGTTTAGGGGGACATTCCCCCCTCCACTTT. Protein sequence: CASSLGGHSPLHF.

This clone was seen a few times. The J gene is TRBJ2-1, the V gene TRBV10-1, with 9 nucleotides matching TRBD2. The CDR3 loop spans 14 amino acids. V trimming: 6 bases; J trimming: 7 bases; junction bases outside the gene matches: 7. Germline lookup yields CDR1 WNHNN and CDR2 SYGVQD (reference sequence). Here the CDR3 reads CASSPSLAGNEQFF. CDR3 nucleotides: TGCGCCAGCAGCCCCTCTCTAGCGGGGAATGAGCAGTTCTTC.

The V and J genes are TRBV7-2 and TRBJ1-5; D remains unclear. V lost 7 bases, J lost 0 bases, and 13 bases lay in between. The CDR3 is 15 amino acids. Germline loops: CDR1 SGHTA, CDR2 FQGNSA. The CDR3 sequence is CASTQTSGSNQPQHF. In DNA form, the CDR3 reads TGTGCCAGCACCCAAACTTCGGGTAGCAATCAGCCCCAGCATTTT.

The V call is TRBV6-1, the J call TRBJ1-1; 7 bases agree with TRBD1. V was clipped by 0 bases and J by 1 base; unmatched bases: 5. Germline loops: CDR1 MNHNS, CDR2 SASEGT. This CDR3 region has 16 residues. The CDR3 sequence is CASSEAAWDRNTEAFF. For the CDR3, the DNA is TGTGCCAGCAGTGAAGCCGCCTGGGACAGGAACACTGAAGCTTTCTTT.